The clone carrying this T cell receptor (beta chain) was seen at least ten times. Using its own MiXCR run on the PCR reads, TCRdb lists one record per CDR3 protein. The table has 300,000 to 350,000 distinct CDR3 sequences, roughly 23% seen once. V lost 2 bases to trimming and J lost 2 bases, with 16 bases between them. Germline V CDR1 and CDR2: MDHEN, SYDVKM. The CDR3 sequence is 17 residues long. The CD8+CD4-CCR7+CD45RA+ phenotype defined the sorted naive CD8 T cells. This record belongs to a study of molecular identifiers for immune sequencing clone quantification. Sequencing input: naive CD8+ T cells from blood, with Jurkat cell RNA spiked in. The sample's subset: FACS-sorted CD8+CD4-CCR7+CD45RA+ naive T cells. The source of this sequence is a human donor in good health. Some libraries in this study had Jurkat cell RNA spiked in. The chain is built from TRBV28 and TRBJ1-5; a weak D match, TRBD1 (6 bases). The CDR3 protein is CASSLPVGGAGNQPQHF. The CDR3 DNA sequence: TGTGCCAGCAGTTTACCCGTAGGGGGGGCAGGCAATCAGCCCCAGCATTTT.